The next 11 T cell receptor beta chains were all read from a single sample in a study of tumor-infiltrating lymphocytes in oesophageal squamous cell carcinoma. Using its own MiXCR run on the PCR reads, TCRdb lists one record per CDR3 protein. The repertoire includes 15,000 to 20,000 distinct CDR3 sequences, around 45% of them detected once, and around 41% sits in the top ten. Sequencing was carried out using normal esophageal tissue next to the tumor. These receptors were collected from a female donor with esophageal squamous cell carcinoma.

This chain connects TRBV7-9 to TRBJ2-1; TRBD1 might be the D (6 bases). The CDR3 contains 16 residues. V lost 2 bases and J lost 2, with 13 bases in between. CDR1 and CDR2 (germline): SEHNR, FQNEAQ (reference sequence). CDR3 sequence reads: CASSLTPRGAYNEQFF. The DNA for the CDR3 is TGTGCCAGCAGCTTAACCCCCAGGGGCGCCTACAATGAGCAGTTCTTC. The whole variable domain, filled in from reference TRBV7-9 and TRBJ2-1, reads DTGVSQNPRHKITKRGQNVTFRCDPISEHNRLYWYRQTLGQGPEFLTYFQNEAQLEKSRLLSDRFSAERPKGSFSTLEIQRTEQGDSAMYLCASSLTPRGAYNEQFFGPGTRLTVL.

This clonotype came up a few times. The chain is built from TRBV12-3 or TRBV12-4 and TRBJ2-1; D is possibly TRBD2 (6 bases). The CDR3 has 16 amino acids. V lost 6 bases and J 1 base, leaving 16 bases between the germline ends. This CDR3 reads CASRLLRELSYNEQFF. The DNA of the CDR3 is TGTGCCAGCAGACTATTGCGGGAACTTTCCTACAATGAGCAGTTCTTC.

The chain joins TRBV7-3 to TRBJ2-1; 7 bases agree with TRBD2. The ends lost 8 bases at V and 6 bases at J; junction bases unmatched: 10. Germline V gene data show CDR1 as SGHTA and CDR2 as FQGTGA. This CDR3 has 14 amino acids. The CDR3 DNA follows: TGTGCCAGCGGGTCTGGCGGGAGCGCCAATGAGCAGTTCTTC. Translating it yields CASGSGGSANEQFF.

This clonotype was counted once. The CDR3 bases are TGTGCCAGTAGTACCTCAGGGGGACTGTCTGAAAAACTGTTTTTT. Its translation is CASSTSGGLSEKLFF. This sequence joins TRBV19 and TRBJ1-4; 7 positions agree with TRBD1. CDR1 LNHDA and CDR2 SQIVND come from the germline V gene (reference sequence). V lost 4 bases, J lost 7 bases, and 9 bases stayed unmatched. The CDR3 spans 15 residues.

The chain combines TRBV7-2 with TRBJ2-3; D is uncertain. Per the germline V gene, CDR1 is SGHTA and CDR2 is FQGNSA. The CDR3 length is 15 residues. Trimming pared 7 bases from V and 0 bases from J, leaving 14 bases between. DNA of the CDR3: TGTGCCAGCATCCCCTTGGGAAGGAGCACAGATACGCAGTATTTT. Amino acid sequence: CASIPLGRSTDTQYF.

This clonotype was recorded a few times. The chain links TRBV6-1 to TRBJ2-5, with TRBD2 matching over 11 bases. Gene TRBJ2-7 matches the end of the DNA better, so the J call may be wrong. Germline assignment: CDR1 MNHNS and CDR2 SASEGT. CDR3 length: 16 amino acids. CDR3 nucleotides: TGTGCCAGCAGGGCGCGAGCGACTAGCGGGATCTACGAGCAGTACTTC. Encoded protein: CASRARATSGIYEQYF.

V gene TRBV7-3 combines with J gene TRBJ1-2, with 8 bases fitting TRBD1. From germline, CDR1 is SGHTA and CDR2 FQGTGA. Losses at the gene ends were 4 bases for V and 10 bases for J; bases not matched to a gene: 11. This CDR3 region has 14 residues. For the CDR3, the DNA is TGTGCCAGCAGCTCCGTGGGACAGGAAAATCTCTACACCTTC. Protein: CASSSVGQENLYTF.

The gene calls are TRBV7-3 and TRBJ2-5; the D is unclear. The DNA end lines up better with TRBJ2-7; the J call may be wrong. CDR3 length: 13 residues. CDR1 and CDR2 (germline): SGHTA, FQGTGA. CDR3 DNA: TGTGCCAGCAGCTTAACCCGCACCTACGAGCAGTACTTC. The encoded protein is CASSLTRTYEQYF.

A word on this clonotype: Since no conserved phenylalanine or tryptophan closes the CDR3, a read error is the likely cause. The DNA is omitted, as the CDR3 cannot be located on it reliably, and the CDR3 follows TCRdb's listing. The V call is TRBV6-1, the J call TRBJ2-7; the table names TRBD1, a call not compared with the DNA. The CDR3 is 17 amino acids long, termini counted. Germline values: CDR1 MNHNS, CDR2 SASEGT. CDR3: CASSFTDSRNSPLHFGN.

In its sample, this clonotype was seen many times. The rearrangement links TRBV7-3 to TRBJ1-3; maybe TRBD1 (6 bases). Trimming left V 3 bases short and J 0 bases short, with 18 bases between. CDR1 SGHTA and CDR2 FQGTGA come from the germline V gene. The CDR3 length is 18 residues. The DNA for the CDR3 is TGTGCCAGCAGCTTTGAAGCTCCAGGGGAGCTCTCTGGAAACACCATATATTTT. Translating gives CASSFEAPGELSGNTIYF.

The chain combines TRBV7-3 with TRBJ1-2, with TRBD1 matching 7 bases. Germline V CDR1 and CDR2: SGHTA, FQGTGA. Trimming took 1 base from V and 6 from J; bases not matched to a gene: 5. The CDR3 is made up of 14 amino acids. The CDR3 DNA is TGTGCCAGCAGCTTAAAGAAGACAGGGAATGGCTACACCTTC. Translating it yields CASSLKKTGNGYTF. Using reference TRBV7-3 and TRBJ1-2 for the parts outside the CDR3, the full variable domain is GAGVSQTPSNKVTEKGKYVELRCDPISGHTALYWYRQSLGQGPEFLIYFQGTGAADDSGLPNDRFFAVRPEGSVSTLKIQRTERGDSAVYLCASSLKKTGNGYTFGSGTRLTVV.